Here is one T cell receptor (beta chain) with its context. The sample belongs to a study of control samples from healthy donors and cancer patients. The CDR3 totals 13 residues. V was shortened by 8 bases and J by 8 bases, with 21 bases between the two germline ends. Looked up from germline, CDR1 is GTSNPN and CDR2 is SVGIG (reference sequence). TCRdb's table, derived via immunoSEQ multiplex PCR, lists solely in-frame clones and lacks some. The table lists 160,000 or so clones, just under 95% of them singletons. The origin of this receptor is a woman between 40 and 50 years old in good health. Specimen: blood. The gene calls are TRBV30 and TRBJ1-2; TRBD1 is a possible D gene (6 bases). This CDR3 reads CARPRTGMRGYTF. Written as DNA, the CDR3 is TGTGCCCGACCGCGAACAGGGATGAGAGGCTACACCTTC.